The TCR beta chain described here comes from a study of Graves' ophthalmopathy and Graves' hyperthyroidism (dated by TCRdb to the late 2010s). In the study overall: Peripheral blood samples were taken at the time of initial diagnosis, before any treatment was given. An independent validation cohort comprised 18 hyperthyroidism patients and 15 to 17 patients who later progressed from hyperthyroidism to ophthalmopathy. To tell Graves' ophthalmopathy apart from Graves' hyperthyroidism, and to predict which patients would progress to ophthalmopathy, the study relied on TCR beta repertoire signatures. In roughly 6 hyperthyroidism patients, the T-cell repertoire of thyroid tissue was compared with the T-cell repertoire of blood. To explore V-J signatures that distinguish ophthalmopathy from hyperthyroidism, a discovery set of 100 patients was enrolled, made up of 43 with ophthalmopathy and 55 to 65 with stable hyperthyroidism. Following sample collection, hyperthyroidism patients were given methimazole at a starting dose of 30 mg daily, and ophthalmopathy patients were given high-dose intravenous methylprednisolone. In total, 135 blood samples were TCR-sequenced: fewer than 50 ophthalmopathy, over 70 hyperthyroidism and approximately 17 hyperthyroidism-to-ophthalmopathy patients.

This clonotype was seen at least ten times. Its antigen specificity is not known. The input lacks base qualities; no much larger clone sits a single base away. For repertoire sequencing, the TCR beta CDR3 regions were amplified from RNA transcripts. The first round of RT-PCR was done with HTBI primers and the Qiagen OneStep RT-PCR kit, and was followed by a second round of multiplex PCR, then size selection and purification. The libraries underwent paired-end sequencing with 100 bp reads on an Illumina HiSeq2000. In the source study's methods: SOAPnuke was used to process the reads, throwing out any read that had adapters, had uncalled bases, had a mean Phred below 15, or lacked an exact constant-primer or identifier match. COPE v1.2.5 was used to merge high-quality paired reads. Each unique nucleotide sequence was defined as a clonotype, and clonotypes were aligned to IMGT TRB V, D and J references with MiTCR v1.1. Only V-J combinations with frequency above 0.0001 were analysed, covering 99% to 99.2% of repertoires. A TCR clonal expansion and chaos score per V-J combination was defined as the ratio of F50 clonal expansion to chaos observed in the TCRdist matrix. Welch's t-statistics and random forest were used to reduce the features to about a dozen V-J combinations, which were then used as input to a naive Bayes classifier. The Morisita-Horn index was used to measure how similar the thyroid and blood repertoires were. TCRdb applied fastp at Q25 and MiXCR to the public reads, then kept only in-frame beta chains. Each entry merges the rows of one CDR3 protein and shows their most common DNA and genes. TCRdb assigned the V and J calls; the authors' analysis was not used. This sample is represented by hundreds of thousands of distinct CDR3 sequences; 40% of them were singletons. The ten largest clones represent about 40% of the sample.

Patients with ophthalmopathy had moderately to severely active disease, with a Clinical Activity Score of 3 or more, a NOSPECS grade of 4 or more, and a disease duration of less than 3 months. Patients with other autoimmune diseases, uncontrolled infections, pregnancy or lactation were excluded. Clinical symptoms, serum thyroxine, TRAb, thyroid ultrasound and orbital computed tomography were used for diagnosis. Using Ficoll-Paque density gradient centrifugation, PBMCs were isolated from roughly 9.2 ml of fresh peripheral blood. Total RNA was extracted with Trizol reagent and quality-checked on an Agilent 2100 Bioanalyzer. Beyond this particular receptor, the publication reports: In validation, the model predicted ophthalmopathy progression with 55% to 71% sensitivity and around 72% specificity; some 13 predicted patients were CT-confirmed with GO in a median of approximately 6.5 months. Among expanded thyroid clonotypes with frequency above 0.001, most also showed up in blood, which suggests that blood repertoires may reflect the thyroid immune response. No statistical method was used to set the sample size in advance, and the investigators knew which group each participant was assigned to. Ophthalmopathy was separated from stable hyperthyroidism by the 13-signature model with more than 85% sensitivity and around 81% specificity in cross-validation and with 80%/75% in the test set.

Sequenced material: peripheral blood. The clonotype comes from an adult man with Graves' ophthalmopathy.

CDR3 protein: CASRNTGTTEAFF. The sequenced DNA: TGTGCCAGCAGAAACACAGGGACCACTGAAGCTTTCTTT. The chain was built from TRBV2 and TRBJ1-1; a tentative D match to TRBD1 spans 6 bases. The germline V gene supplies CDR1 SNHLY and CDR2 FYNNEI. The CDR3 runs 13 residues from the cysteine to the phenylalanine. Of all the DNA, just the CDR3 is kept, 39 bases in frame from base 1. V is reduced by 6 bases and J by 4 bases, leaving a spacing of 12 bases between them.